This TCR beta chain was obtained from a study of T cell responses to AZD1222 COVID-19 vaccine. On this clone: Its antigen is unknown.

The V gene lost 4 bases and the J gene lost 8 bases, with 11 bases spanning the gap. Germline values: CDR1 SGHTA, CDR2 FQGNSA. The CDR3 is 13 residues long. Findings of the study overall: White British people made up most donors, females outnumbered males, and clonal diversity was possibly underestimated. Elevations in Spike-specific TCR breadth and depth followed administration of two AZD1222 doses. AZD1222 recipients seropositive at baseline numbered only 6 or 7.

Using immunoSEQ multiplex PCR, the repertoire was profiled, and TCRdb retains in-frame clones only, with some absent. The sample records roughly 120,000 clones, over 75% being singletons. Sequenced material: peripheral blood, taken on day 0 of AZD1222 vaccination. The chain has TRBV7-2 and TRBJ1-4; a weak D match, TRBD1 (5 bases). The receptor was derived from an adult in good health. The CDR3 coding sequence is TGTGCCAGCAGCTACCAGGGTAGGGAAAAACTGTTTTTT. Amino acid sequence: CASSYQGREKLFF.